The T cell receptor (beta chain) under discussion was sequenced for a study of T cell changes during pregnancy in multiple sclerosis. Profiled with immunoSEQ multiplex PCR; TCRdb holds only in-frame clones, not every one. The sample holds tens of thousands of clones, about 95% seen once. There are 13 residues in the CDR3. Germline lookup yields CDR1 MNHEY and CDR2 SVGAGI. With 2 bases removed from V and 2 bases from J, the gap between germline ends came to 6 bases. This sample comprised CD8+ T cells from peripheral blood mononuclear cells, obtained after pregnancy. This chain links TRBV6-5 with TRBJ1-1; no reliable D call. This sequence originates from a female donor with multiple sclerosis, enrolled in a pregnancy study. This chain's CDR3 is CASSYGGNTEAFF. The CDR3, as DNA: TGTGCCAGCAGTTACGGAGGAAACACTGAAGCTTTCTTT.